This entry concerns a single TCR beta chain. Its antigen is not known. After removal of 3 bases from V and 1 base from J, the junction contained 10 bases not matched to a gene. Germline CDR1 is SEHNR and CDR2 is FQNEAQ (reference sequence). This CDR3 comprises 17 residues. The entry originates in a study of T-cell memory formation after mild COVID-19. Whole-study results and caveats: Chiefly within CM and EM were the contracting CD4+ clones; CD8+ ones were within EMRA. A subset of responding clones appeared in pre-infection memory, suggesting cross-reactive memory joined.

Sample barcodes and UMIs were carried by the TCR alpha and TCR beta cDNA libraries that 5'RACE generated with constant-segment primers. Each CDR3 protein is one row after TCRdb ran MiXCR on the 5' RACE reads. The table records around 200,000 distinct CDR3 sequences, around 21% of them present only once. The chain couples TRBV7-9 to TRBJ2-5; 8 bases map to TRBD2. Sequencing was performed on PBMCs or a T cell subset sorted from them (not recorded which). The sequence came from an adult woman who had mild COVID-19 (a few samples of this study predate the infection). Cell type and time point are not known. DNA of the CDR3: TGTGCCAGCAGCTTGGTCGGCGGGAGGACTTTCCAAGAGACCCAGTACTTC. As protein: CASSLVGGRTFQETQYF.